This record looks at one T cell receptor beta chain sequence and its context. Its cognate antigen has yet to be identified. Qualities for individual bases were not recorded, and no much larger clone is one base off. All of the isolated RNA was reverse transcribed with the High Capacity cDNA Reverse Transcription Kit, so expressed TCRB transcripts were sequenced. Deep immunoSEQ sequencing was applied to naive, central memory and regulatory T cell samples, giving an average of approximately 4 million total reads per sample. Sorted cells were lysed in RLT buffer and RNA was extracted with DNase-treated RNeasy Micro or Mini kits, depending on cell number. To prevent cross-contamination, every cell subset was processed on its own, while patient and healthy donor samples were processed together. The immunoSEQ multiplex PCR was used to amplify TCRB sequences from cDNA, yielding 87-bp fragments that span the CDR3 region. Sequencing of the amplicons was done on the Illumina HiSeq platform. In the original analysis: Synthetic template baselines were used to correct PCR bias computationally, reads within Hamming distance 2 were collapsed, and singletons that could not be merged were discarded. Reads were aligned to IMGT to assign V, D and J genes, CDR3 length, and insertions or deletions at six rearrangement sites. Clonotype counts were normalized to sorted cell number within each subset before computing true diversity and Gini coefficients with the tcR R package. Repertoire sharing was quantified using the overlap coefficient calculated on TCRB nucleotide sequences. As a proxy for the pre-selection repertoire, out-of-frame TCRB sequences from naive cells were analyzed. Imported from immuneACCESS, the table was reduced by TCRdb to in-frame sequences with V and J called. These copies leave out some clones; in studies compared against another copy, an unresolved V gene accounts for under half, and the cause of the remainder is not known. V, J and clone size derive from that table, while D and trimming were established from the DNA sequence. A total of 200,000 to 300,000 clones appear in this sample, 11% to 15% of them only once. Of the sample, 0.015% to 0.02% falls within the top ten clones.

The CDR3 spans 15 residues, from the cysteine through the phenylalanine. The retained sequence is limited to the CDR3, 45 bases, with the frame set at the first base. According to the germline V gene, CDR1 reads SNHLY and CDR2 reads FYNNEI. V is shortened by 6 bases, J by 3 bases, and the region joining them spans 12 bases. This specimen belongs to a study of beta chain features in type 1 diabetes (dated by TCRdb to 2016 to 2019). For the study in its entirety: No differences in mean age, gender distribution, total cell number or subset yield were found between patients and healthy donors. A total of some 100,000,000 sorted cells were examined across all samples, and a strong correlation was observed between cell number per subset and RNA yield. The study compared the TCRB repertoires of sorted circulating CD4+ T cell subsets in recently diagnosed type 1 diabetes patients with those in matched healthy donors. Naive and central memory subsets were obtained from all 30 or so donors, but regulatory and stem cell-like memory subsets were isolated from only 8 patients and 8 healthy donors. Study-level results and caveats: Naive, central memory and regulatory TCRB repertoires appeared more similar among patients than among healthy donors. In all four CD4+ subsets, TCRB CDR3 length was moderately but significantly shorter in type 1 diabetes patients. Because cDNA was sequenced instead of genomic DNA, highly expressing activated cells could be over-represented, though the groups showed no difference in activation or CD3 levels. At VDJ recombination sites, type 1 diabetes patients had fewer insertions and more deleted nucleotides, which implies abnormalities in thymic rearrangement. Shorter templates might have been favored by PCR, but patient and control samples were amplified and corrected together, so both groups would have been affected equally by any skew. HLA sub-analyses involved small numbers of individuals, so any influence of HLA type on TCRB rearrangement remained unresolved.

Each donor gave one peripheral blood draw, approximately 0.11 L on average, collected into heparinised tubes. Naive, central memory, regulatory and stem cell-like memory CD4+ T cells were sorted on a BD FACSAria II using a panel including CD45RO, CCR7, CD25, CD127, CD95 and CD27. Purity was above 95% for every sorted population. PBMCs were separated immediately by Lymphoprep density gradient centrifugation and were stained directly, without being cultured. So that batch effects would be minimized, each experiment stained and sorted samples in pairs, pairing one healthy donor with one patient. In this chain, TRBV2 is recombined with TRBJ1-6; too little of a D gene remains to name it. Source material: naive CD4+ T cells from blood. The cell subset or site label, as the study defines it: true naive CD4+ T cells. This clonotype was obtained from a man younger than 45 with type 1 diabetes. The nucleotides read TGTGCCAGCAGATCGTGGGCAGTCTATAATTCACCCCTCCACTTT. Translated, it reads CASRSWAVYNSPLHF.